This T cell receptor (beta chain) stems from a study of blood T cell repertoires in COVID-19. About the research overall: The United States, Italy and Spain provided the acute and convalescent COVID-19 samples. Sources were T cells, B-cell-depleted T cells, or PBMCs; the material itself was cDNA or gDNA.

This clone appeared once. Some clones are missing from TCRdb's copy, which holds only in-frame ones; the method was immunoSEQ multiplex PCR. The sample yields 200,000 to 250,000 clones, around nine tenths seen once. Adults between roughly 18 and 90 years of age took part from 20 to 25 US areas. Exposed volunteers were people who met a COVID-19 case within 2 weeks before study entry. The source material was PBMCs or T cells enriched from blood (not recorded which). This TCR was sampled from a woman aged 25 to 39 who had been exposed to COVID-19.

In DNA, the CDR3 is TGCGCCAGCAGCTTGTTACGGGAGACCCAGTACTTC. Amino acids: CASSLLRETQYF. The rearrangement links TRBV5-1 to TRBJ2-5; unclear D gene. CDR1 is SGHRS and CDR2 is YFSETQ in the germline V gene. V lost 1 base to trimming and J lost 5 bases, with 6 bases between them. The CDR3 has 12 residues.